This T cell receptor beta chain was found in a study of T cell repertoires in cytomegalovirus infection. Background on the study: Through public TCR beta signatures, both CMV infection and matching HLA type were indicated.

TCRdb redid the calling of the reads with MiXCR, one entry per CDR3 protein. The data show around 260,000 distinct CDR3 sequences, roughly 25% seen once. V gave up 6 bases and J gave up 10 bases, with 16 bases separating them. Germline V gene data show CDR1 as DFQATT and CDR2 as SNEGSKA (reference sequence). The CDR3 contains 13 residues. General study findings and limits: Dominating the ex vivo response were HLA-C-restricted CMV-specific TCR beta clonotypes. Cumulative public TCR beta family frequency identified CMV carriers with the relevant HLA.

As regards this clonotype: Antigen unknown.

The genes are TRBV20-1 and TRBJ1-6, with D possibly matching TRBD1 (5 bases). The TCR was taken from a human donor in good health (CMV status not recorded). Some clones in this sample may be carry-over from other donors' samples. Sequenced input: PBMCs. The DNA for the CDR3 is TGCAGTGCCCCCGGGACCGGGGACTCACCCCTCCACTTT. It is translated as CSAPGTGDSPLHF.